The following is a TCR beta chain sequence with its context. Germline-derived CDR1 and CDR2 are PRHDT and FYEKMQ (reference sequence). V lost 2 bases, J lost 6 bases, and 8 bases lay in between. The CDR3 is 12 residues long. The authors' processing: It was from reference gene primer amplification that nucleated cell counts were estimated. Method: immunoSEQ multiplex PCR; TCRdb's copy keeps in-frame clones and lacks some. V and J calls and clone size follow that table, whereas D and trimming were derived from the DNA. The profile shows about 340,000 clones, around four fifths of them singletons. This specimen comes from a study of blood T cell repertoires in COVID-19. Study in general: COVID-19 samples collected from the United States, Italy and Spain covered acute and convalescent phases. PBMCs, B-cell-depleted T cells, or T cells provided the cDNA or gDNA that made up the material.

The sequence derives from a man aged 25-40 years with active or convalescent COVID-19. The specimen was peripheral blood. This chain joins TRBV13 and TRBJ2-7, with a possible D match to TRBD1 (5 bases). The chain's CDR3 is CASSLNRFEQYF. The CDR3 DNA is TGTGCCAGCAGCTTAAACAGGTTCGAGCAGTACTTC.